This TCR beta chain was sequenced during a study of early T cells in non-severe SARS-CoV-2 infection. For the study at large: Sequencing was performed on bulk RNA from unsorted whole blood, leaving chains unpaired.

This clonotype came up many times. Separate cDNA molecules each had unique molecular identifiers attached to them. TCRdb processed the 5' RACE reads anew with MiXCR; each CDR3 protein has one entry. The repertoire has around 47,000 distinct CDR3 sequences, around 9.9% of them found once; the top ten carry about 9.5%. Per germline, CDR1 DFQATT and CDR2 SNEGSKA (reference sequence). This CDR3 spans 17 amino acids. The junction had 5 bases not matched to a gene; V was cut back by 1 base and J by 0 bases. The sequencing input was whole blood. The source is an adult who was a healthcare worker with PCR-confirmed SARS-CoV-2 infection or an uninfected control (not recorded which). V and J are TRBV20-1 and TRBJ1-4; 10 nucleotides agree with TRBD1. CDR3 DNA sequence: TGCAGTGCTAGAGGTTGGACAGGGGGAACAACTAATGAAAAACTGTTTTTT. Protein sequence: CSARGWTGGTTNEKLFF.